These 10 T cell receptor beta chains were all obtained from the same sample, sequenced in a study of prognosis after radiotherapy for stage I lung cancer. Researchers used two-round multiplex PCR to amplify TCR beta CDR3 starting from genomic DNA. Primers (each specific to one TRBV or TRBJ gene) were used in first-round PCR. TCRdb re-called the multiplex PCR reads through MiXCR, storing one row per CDR3 protein. The sample shows about 35,000 distinct CDR3 sequences, around 30% of them seen only once. Sequences were derived from PBMCs, sampled before or after stereotactic body radiation therapy (not recorded which). Receptor source: a donor older than 45 with non-small cell lung cancer.

The chain employs TRBV5-4 and TRBJ2-2; D perhaps matches TRBD2 (7 bases). V dropped 0 bases and J dropped 4 bases, with 10 bases sitting between them. Germline CDR1 SGHNT, CDR2 YYREEE (reference sequence). The CDR3 runs 15 residues. The CDR3 nucleotides are TGTGCCAGCAGCTTGGCCGGGGGGCTCACCGGGGAGCTGTTTTTT. Amino acid sequence: CASSLAGGLTGELFF.

This clonotype has at least ten counts. The V and J genes are TRBV6-5 and TRBJ1-6; no clear D gene. Germline CDR1 reads MNHEY; CDR2 reads SVGAGI. The length of the CDR3 is 13 residues. Trimming took off 4 bases at V and 8 bases at J, with 9 bases between the two ends. The CDR3 DNA reads TGTGCCAGCAGTTTAGAGTTCCATTCACCCCTCCACTTT. Its protein is CASSLEFHSPLHF.

In this sample, this clonotype turned up many times. The chain carries TRBV7-2 and TRBJ2-3; 9 nucleotides align to TRBD1. The junction had 4 bases not matched to a gene; V was cut back by 5 bases and J by 4 bases. CDR3 length equals 14 residues. CDR1 is SGHTA, CDR2 FQGNSA, per germline. CDR3 protein: CASSLGTGPDTQYF. The CDR3 DNA reads as TGTGCCAGCAGCCTAGGGACAGGGCCAGATACGCAGTATTTT.

This clonotype was seen ten or more times. This chain connects TRBV9 to TRBJ1-3, with D perhaps TRBD1 (5 bases). Trimming cost V 0 bases and J 0 bases, with 10 bases left between them. Germline CDR1 SGDLS, CDR2 YYNGEE. The CDR3 contains 16 residues. The CDR3 sequence is CASSVGQPSSGNTIYF. CDR3 coding DNA: TGTGCCAGCAGCGTAGGACAGCCAAGCTCTGGAAACACCATATATTTT.

The sample holds many counts of this clonotype. A much larger clone differs from this one at a single base, so this may be a read error. DNA of the CDR3: TGTGCCATCGGGCCGGAAAGCTCCTATAATTCACCCCTCCACTTT. Protein sequence: CAIGPESSYNSPLHF. The chain is built from TRBV10-3 and TRBJ1-6; D is ambiguous. V was cut by 8 bases and J by 0 bases, with 11 bases left in between. From germline, CDR1 is ENHRY and CDR2 SYGVKD. This CDR3 spans 15 amino acids.

This clonotype was seen only once. CDR3 in DNA: TGTGCCAGCAGCCCCACCCGGGACAATCATCAGCCCCAGCATTTT. Its protein is CASSPTRDNHQPQHF. V is TRBV6-1 and J is TRBJ1-5, with D perhaps TRBD1 (6 bases). There are 15 residues in the CDR3. The ends were cut back, 6 bases at V and 5 bases at J, with 17 bases in the middle. Germline values: CDR1 MNHNS, CDR2 SASEGT.

As regards this clonotype: A read error may be the cause here, since a much bigger clone is one base away. The CDR3 loop reads CASSYSLGSRNNEAFF. As DNA, the CDR3 is TGTGCCAGCAGTTACTCGTTGGGGAGTAGGAACAATGAAGCTTTCTTT. The chain couples TRBV6-2 or TRBV6-3 to TRBJ1-1; D remains unclear. Germline CDR1 and CDR2: MNHEY and SVGEGT. This CDR3 has 16 residues.

This clonotype was seen a single time. The junction departs from germline at one end; a sequencing error may be responsible. The chain uses TRBV4-1 and TRBJ1-5, with D possibly matching TRBD1 (6 bases). This CDR3 spans 18 amino acids. Germline V gene data show CDR1 as MGHRA and CDR2 as YSYEKL. CDR3 region: CASSQLLPETGGIQPHHF. Here the CDR3 DNA reads TGCGCCAGCAGCCAGCTACTCCCGGAGACAGGTGGCATTCAGCCCCATCATTTT.

This clonotype occurred many times. This rearrangement joins TRBV9 to TRBJ2-7; maybe TRBD2 (5 bases). This CDR3 contains 14 residues. Trimming pared 2 bases from V and 4 bases from J, leaving 13 bases between. The germline V gene encodes CDR1 SGDLS and CDR2 YYNGEE. CDR3 sequence: CASSVGGGGYEQYF. In DNA, the CDR3 is TGTGCCAGCAGCGTTGGAGGAGGAGGATACGAGCAGTACTTC.

This clonotype was counted at least ten times. The V call is TRBV6-1, the J call TRBJ1-1, with a tentative D call TRBD1 (5 bases). The CDR3 is 13 amino acids. From germline, CDR1 is MNHNS and CDR2 SASEGT. The germline V and J ends were trimmed by 7 bases and 5 bases, with 14 bases remaining between them. The CDR3 protein is CASTTGVGTEAFF. CDR3 nucleotide sequence: TGTGCCAGCACCACGGGGGTGGGGACTGAAGCTTTCTTT.